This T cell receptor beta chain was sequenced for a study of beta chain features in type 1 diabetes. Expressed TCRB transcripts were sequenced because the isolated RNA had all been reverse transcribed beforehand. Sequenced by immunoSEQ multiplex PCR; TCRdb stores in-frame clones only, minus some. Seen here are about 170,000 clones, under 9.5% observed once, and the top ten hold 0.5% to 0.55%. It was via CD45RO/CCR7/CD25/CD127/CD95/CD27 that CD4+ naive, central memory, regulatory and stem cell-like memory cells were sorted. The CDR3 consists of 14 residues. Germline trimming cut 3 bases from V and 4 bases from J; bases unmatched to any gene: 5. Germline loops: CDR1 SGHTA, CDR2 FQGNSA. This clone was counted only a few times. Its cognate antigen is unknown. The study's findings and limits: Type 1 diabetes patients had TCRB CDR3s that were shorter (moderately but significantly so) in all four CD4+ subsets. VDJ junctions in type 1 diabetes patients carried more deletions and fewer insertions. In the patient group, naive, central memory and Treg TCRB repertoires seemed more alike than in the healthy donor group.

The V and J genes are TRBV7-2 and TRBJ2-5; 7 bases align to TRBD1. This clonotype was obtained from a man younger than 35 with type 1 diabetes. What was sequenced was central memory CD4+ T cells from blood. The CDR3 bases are TGTGCCAGCAGCTTTACAGGGGTGGGAGAGACCCAGTACTTC. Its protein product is CASSFTGVGETQYF.